This TCR beta chain came from a study of radiotherapy plus CTLA-4 blockade in lung cancer. Findings of the study overall: Best predicting response, reportedly, were early blood T cell clone dynamics, with interferon-beta.

On this clone itself: The antigen remains undetermined.

Participants had chemo-refractory metastatic non-small-cell lung cancer and were treated with focal radiation plus ipilimumab CTLA-4 blockade. Germline lookup yields CDR1 SGHTA and CDR2 FQGNSA. Trimming took 5 bases from V and 4 from J, leaving 15 bases between them. CDR3 length: 14 amino acids. Clones were sequenced by immunoSEQ multiplex PCR, and TCRdb holds only the in-frame ones, with some missing. The sample includes about 32,000 clones, 70% seen only once; the top ten take more than 3.5%. This sequence joins TRBV7-2 and TRBJ2-7; possible D gene TRBD2, 5 bases. This clonotype was obtained from a human donor with non-small cell lung cancer who had stable disease on radiotherapy plus ipilimumab. Source: peripheral blood, taken from a patient treated with radiotherapy plus ipilimumab. CDR3 protein: CASSPAGMGYEQYF. CDR3 nucleotide sequence: TGTGCCAGCAGCCCCGCGGGTATGGGATACGAGCAGTACTTC. Drawing the rest from reference TRBV7-2 and TRBJ2-7, the complete variable domain is GAGVSQSPSNKVTEKGKDVELRCDPISGHTALYWYRQSLGQGLEFLIYFQGNSAPDKSGLPSDRFSAERTGGSVSTLTIQRTQQEDSAVYLCASSPAGMGYEQYFGPGTRLTVT.